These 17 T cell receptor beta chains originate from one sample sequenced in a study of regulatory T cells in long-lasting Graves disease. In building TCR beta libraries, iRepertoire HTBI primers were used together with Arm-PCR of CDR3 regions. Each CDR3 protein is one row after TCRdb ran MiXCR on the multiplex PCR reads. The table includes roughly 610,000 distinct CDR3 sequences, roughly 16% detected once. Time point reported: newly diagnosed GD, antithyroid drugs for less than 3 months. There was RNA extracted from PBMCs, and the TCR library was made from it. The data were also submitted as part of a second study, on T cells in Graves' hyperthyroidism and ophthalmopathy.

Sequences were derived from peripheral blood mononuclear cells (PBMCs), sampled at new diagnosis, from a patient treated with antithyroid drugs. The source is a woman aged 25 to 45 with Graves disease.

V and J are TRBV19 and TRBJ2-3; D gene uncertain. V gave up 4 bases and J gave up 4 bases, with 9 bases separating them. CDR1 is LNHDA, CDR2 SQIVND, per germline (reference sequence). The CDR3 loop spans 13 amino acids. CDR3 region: CASSKLESDTQYF. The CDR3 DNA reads TGTGCCAGTAGTAAGCTGGAGTCAGATACGCAGTATTTT.

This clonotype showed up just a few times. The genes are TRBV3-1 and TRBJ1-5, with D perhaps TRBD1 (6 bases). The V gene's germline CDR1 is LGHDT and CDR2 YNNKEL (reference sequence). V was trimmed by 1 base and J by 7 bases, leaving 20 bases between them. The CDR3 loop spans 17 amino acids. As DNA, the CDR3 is TGTGCCAGCAGCCAAGGGTTGGTAGGCAGGGGTGACCAGCCCCAGCATTTT. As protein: CASSQGLVGRGDQPQHF. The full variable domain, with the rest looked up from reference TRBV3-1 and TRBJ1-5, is DTAVSQTPKYLVTQMGNDKSIKCEQNLGHDTMYWYKQDSKKFLKIMFSYNNKELIINETVPNRFSPKSPDKAHLNLHINSLELGDSAVYFCASSQGLVGRGDQPQHFGDGTRLSIL.

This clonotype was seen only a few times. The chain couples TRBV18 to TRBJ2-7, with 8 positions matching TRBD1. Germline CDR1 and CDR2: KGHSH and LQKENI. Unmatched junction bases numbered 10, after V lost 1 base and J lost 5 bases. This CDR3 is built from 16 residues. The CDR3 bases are TGTGCCAGCTCACCACTGGGGACAGGCAGCGTACACGAGCAGTACTTC. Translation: CASSPLGTGSVHEQYF.

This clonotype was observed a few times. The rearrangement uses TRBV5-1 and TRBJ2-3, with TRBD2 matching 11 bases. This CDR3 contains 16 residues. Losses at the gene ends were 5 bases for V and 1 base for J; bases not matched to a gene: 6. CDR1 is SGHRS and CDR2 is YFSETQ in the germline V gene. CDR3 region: CASSTSGGSGTDTQYF. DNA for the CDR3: TGCGCCAGCAGTACTAGCGGGGGATCTGGCACAGATACGCAGTATTTT.

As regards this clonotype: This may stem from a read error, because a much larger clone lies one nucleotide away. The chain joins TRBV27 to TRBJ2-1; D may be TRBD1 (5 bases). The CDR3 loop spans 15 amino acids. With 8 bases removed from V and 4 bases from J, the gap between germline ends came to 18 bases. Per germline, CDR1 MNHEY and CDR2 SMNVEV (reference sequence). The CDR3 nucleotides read TGTGCCAGCGGTCATATGTGGGGCGGTTACAATGAGCAGTTCTTC. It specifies CASGHMWGGYNEQFF.

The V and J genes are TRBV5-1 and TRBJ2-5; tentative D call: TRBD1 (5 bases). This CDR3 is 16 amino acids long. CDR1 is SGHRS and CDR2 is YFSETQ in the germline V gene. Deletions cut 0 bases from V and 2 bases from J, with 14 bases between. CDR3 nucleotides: TGCGCCAGCAGCTTGGCCGGACACACGATACAAGAGACCCAGTACTTC. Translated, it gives CASSLAGHTIQETQYF. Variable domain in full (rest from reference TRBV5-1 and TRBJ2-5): KAGVTQTPRYLIKTRGQQVTLSCSPISGHRSVSWYQQTPGQGLQFLFEYFSETQRNKGNFPGRFSGRQFSNSRSEMNVSTLELGDSALYLCASSLAGHTIQETQYFGPGTRLLVL.

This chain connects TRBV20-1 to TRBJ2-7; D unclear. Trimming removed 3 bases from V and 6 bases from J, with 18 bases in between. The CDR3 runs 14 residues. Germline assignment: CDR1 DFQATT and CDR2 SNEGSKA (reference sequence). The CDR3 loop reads CSASWGLDAPEQYF. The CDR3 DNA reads TGCAGTGCTAGTTGGGGTCTCGATGCCCCCGAGCAGTACTTC.

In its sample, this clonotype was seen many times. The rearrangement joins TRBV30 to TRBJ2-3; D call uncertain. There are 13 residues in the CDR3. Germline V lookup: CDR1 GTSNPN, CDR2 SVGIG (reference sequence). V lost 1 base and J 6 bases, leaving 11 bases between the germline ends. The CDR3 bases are TGTGCCTGGAGTGACCACTCAATGGATACGCAGTATTTT. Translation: CAWSDHSMDTQYF.

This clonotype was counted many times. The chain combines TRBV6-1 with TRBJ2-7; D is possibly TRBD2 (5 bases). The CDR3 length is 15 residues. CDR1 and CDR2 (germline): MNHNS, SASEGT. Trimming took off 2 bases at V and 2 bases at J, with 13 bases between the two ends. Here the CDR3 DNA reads TGTGCCAGCAGTGAACAGACGGACTGGACCTACGAGCAGTACTTC. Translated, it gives CASSEQTDWTYEQYF.

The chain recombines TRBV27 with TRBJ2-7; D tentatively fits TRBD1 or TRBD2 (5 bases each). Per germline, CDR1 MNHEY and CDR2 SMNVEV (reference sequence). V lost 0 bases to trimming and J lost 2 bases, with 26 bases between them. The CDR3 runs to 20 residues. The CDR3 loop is CASSLSPLQAGAHLPYEQYF. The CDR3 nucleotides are TGTGCCAGCAGTTTATCGCCCCTCCAGGCCGGGGCGCACCTCCCCTACGAGCAGTACTTC.

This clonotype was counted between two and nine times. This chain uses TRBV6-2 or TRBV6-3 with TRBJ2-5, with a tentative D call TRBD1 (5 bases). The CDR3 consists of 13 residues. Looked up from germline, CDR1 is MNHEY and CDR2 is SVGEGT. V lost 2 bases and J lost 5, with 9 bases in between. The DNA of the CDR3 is TGTGCCAGCAGTTACGGGGCGAGGGAGACCCAGTACTTC. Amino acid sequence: CASSYGARETQYF.

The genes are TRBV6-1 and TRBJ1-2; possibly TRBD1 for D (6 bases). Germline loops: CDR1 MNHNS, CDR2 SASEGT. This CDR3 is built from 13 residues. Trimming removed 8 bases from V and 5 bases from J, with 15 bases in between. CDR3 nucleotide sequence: TGTGCCAGCCACAAGGGGGGATTTTATGGCTACACCTTC. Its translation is CASHKGGFYGYTF.

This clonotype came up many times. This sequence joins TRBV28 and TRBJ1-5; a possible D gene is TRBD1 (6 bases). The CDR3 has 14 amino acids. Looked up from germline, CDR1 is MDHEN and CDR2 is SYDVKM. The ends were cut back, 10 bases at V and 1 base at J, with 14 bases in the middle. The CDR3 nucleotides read TGTGCCACCCTTAACGGGGGCAGCAATCAGCCCCAGCATTTT. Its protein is CATLNGGSNQPQHF.

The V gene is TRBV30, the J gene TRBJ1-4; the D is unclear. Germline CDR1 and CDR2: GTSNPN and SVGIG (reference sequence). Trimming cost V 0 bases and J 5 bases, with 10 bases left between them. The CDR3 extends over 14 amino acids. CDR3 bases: TGTGCCTGGAGTGTTGTGGGAGCGAATGAAAAACTGTTTTTT. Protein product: CAWSVVGANEKLFF.

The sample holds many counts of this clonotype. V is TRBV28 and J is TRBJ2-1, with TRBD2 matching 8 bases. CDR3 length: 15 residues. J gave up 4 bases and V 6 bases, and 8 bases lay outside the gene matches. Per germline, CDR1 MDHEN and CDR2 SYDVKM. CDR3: CASRSSGSLYNEQFF. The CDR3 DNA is TGTGCCAGCAGGTCAAGCGGGAGTTTATACAATGAGCAGTTCTTC.

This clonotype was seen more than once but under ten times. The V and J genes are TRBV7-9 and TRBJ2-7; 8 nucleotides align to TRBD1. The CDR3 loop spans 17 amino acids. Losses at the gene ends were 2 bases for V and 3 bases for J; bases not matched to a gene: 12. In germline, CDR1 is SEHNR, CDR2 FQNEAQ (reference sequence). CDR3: CASSLPTYGQGNYEQYF. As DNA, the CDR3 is TGTGCCAGCAGCTTACCTACCTATGGACAGGGCAACTACGAGCAGTACTTC. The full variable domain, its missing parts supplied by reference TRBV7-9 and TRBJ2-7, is DTGVSQNPRHKITKRGQNVTFRCDPISEHNRLYWYRQTLGQGPEFLTYFQNEAQLEKSRLLSDRFSAERPKGSFSTLEIQRTEQGDSAMYLCASSLPTYGQGNYEQYFGPGTRLTVT.

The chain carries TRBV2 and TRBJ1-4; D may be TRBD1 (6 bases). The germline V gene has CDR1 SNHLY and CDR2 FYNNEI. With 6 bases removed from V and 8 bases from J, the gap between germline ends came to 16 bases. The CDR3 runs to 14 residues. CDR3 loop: CASSSDSRREKLFF. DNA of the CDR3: TGTGCCAGCAGCTCGGACAGTCGAAGGGAAAAACTGTTTTTT.